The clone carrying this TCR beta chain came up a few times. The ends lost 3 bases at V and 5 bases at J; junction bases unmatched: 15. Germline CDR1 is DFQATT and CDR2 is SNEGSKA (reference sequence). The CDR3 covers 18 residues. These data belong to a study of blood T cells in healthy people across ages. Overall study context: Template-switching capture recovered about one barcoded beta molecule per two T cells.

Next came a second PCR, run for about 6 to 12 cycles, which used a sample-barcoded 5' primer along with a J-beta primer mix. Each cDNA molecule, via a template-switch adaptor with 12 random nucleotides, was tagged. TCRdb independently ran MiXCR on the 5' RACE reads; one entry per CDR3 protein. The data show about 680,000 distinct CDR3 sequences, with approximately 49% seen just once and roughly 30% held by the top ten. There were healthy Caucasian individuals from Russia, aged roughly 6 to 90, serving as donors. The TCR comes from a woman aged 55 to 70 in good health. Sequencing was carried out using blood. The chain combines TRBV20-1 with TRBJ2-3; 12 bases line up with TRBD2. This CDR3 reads CSASNAASGRATGDTQYF. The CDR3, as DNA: TGCAGTGCTAGCAATGCGGCTAGCGGGAGGGCCACGGGAGATACGCAGTATTTT.